This TCR beta chain derives from a study of response to subunit inactivated influenza vaccine. One entry per CDR3 protein results from TCRdb running MiXCR on the RT-PCR reads. The repertoire has a few hundred thousand distinct CDR3 sequences, 12% to 15% of them found once; the top ten carry around 10%. This clonotype was counted a few times. Its antigen is still unknown. General observations from the study: Each seasonal influenza vaccination recruits few new T cells, the authors suggested.

Material: PBMCs from blood, obtained 12 days after vaccination. The receptor comes from a man in his fifties or sixties who received an inactivated influenza vaccine.

CDR3: CASSAGTASHEQYF. The CDR3 nucleotides are TGCGCCAGCAGCGCTGGGACAGCGAGTCACGAGCAGTACTTC. The V gene is TRBV5-1, the J gene TRBJ2-7; 7 bases fit TRBD1. Per the germline V gene, CDR1 is SGHRS and CDR2 is YFSETQ. V trimming: 4 bases; J trimming: 5 bases; junction bases outside the gene matches: 9. The CDR3 has 14 amino acids.